A selection of T cell receptor beta chains follows, all from one sample in a study of identical twins. TCRdb fed the 5' RACE reads into MiXCR, producing one record per CDR3 protein. The sample carries 520,000 or so distinct CDR3 sequences, approximately 22% recorded once. These records were also assigned to another study, of T cells expressing NK-cell markers.

The sample was CD4+ T cells sorted from blood. These receptor sequences come from a woman aged 18-29 years in good health. The CDR3 runs from the conserved cysteine through the conserved F or W. D genes are given only for firm matches. Only part of the rows carry a size: once, few, many, or a class if the clone is expanded.

-	TRBJ1-5	TRBV11-2	-	CASSSSLAQPQHF	TGTGCCAGCAGCTCATCATTGGCTCAGCCCCAGCATTTT
-	TRBJ2-2	TRBV20-1	TRBD2	CSARARTSGGTGELFF	TGCAGTGCTAGAGCAAGGACTAGCGGGGGGACCGGGGAGCTGTTTTTT
-	TRBJ2-5	TRBV24-1	TRBD1	CATSDPRGTGETQYF	TGTGCCACCAGTGACCCCAGGGGGACGGGAGAGACCCAGTACTTC
few	TRBJ2-5	TRBV20-1	TRBD2	CSARRGGGGLQETQYF	TGCAGTGCTAGGCGGGGGGGCGGGGGTCTCCAAGAGACCCAGTACTTC
once	TRBJ2-7	TRBV5-4	-	CASSFNRRTEQYF	TGTGCCAGCAGCTTTAATAGAAGGACGGAGCAGTACTTC
few	TRBJ2-7	TRBV6-1	-	CASSGEGWEQYF	TGTGCCAGCAGTGGTGAGGGTTGGGAGCAGTACTTC
-	TRBJ2-5	TRBV10-3	-	CAISGPGVGETQYF	TGTGCCATCAGTGGGCCGGGGGTCGGGGAGACCCAGTACTTC
-	TRBJ2-5	TRBV3-1	-	CASRRFVGQETQYF	TGTGCCAGCAGGCGCTTTGTCGGGCAAGAGACCCAGTACTTC
-	TRBJ1-4	TRBV20-1	-	CSAPRGYEKLFF	TGCAGTGCTCCACGGGGTTACGAAAAACTGTTTTTT
-	TRBJ2-7	TRBV12-3/TRBV12-4	TRBD2	CASSPPGLAAYEQYF	TGTGCCAGCAGTCCCCCGGGGCTAGCGGCCTACGAGCAGTACTTC
-	TRBJ2-2	TRBV21-1	-	CASSKDRVPAGELFF	TGTGCCAGCAGCAAAGATCGAGTTCCCGCCGGGGAGCTGTTTTTT
once	TRBJ2-3	TRBV14	-	CASSPRQLTDTQYF	TGTGCCAGCAGCCCTCGACAGCTCACAGATACGCAGTATTTT
few	TRBJ2-3	TRBV3-1	TRBD2	CASSLRGGRDTQYF	TGTGCCAGCAGCCTCCGGGGGGGGCGAGATACGCAGTATTTT
few	TRBJ1-2	TRBV4-3	-	CASSQATGNFGYTF	TGCGCCAGCAGCCAAGCCACAGGGAATTTTGGCTACACCTTC
-	TRBJ1-2	TRBV3-1	-	CASSQIPGTQVGYTF	TGTGCCAGCAGCCAAATCCCCGGGACTCAAGTTGGCTACACCTTC
-	TRBJ2-1	TRBV10-3	-	CAISGAGTRSYNEQFF	TGTGCCATCAGTGGGGCTGGGACTCGGTCCTACAATGAGCAGTTCTTC
-	TRBJ2-3	TRBV10-3	-	CAISHVATDTQYF	TGTGCCATCAGCCACGTGGCAACAGATACGCAGTATTTT
-	TRBJ1-4	TRBV20-1	-	CSASSGISTTKLFF	TGCAGTGCATCCTCAGGGATCTCAACTACTAAACTGTTTTTT
few	TRBJ2-6	TRBV4-3	-	CASSQEARGRSGANVLTF	TGCGCCAGCAGCCAAGAAGCCAGGGGTAGATCTGGGGCCAACGTCCTGACTTTC
-	TRBJ2-1	TRBV27	TRBD1	CASSPGTATYNEQFF	TGTGCCAGCAGCCCCGGGACAGCGACCTACAATGAGCAGTTCTTC
few	TRBJ2-1	TRBV9	-	CASSVYTRDEQFF	TGTGCCAGCAGCGTGTACACCCGGGATGAGCAGTTCTTC
-	TRBJ2-1	TRBV5-8	-	CASSAPTGEVNNEQFF	TGTGCCAGCAGCGCACCGACGGGGGAGGTTAACAATGAGCAGTTCTTC
-	TRBJ1-2	TRBV18	-	CASSAPTGYGYTF	TGTGCCAGCTCAGCTCCGACGGGCTATGGCTACACCTTC